These T cell receptor beta chains were read from a single sample in a study of cytomegalovirus exposure and HLA in healthy donors. Profiling relied on immunoSEQ multiplex PCR, and the TCRdb table lists in-frame clones only, not all of them. The repertoire holds 150,000 to 160,000 clones, with approximately 85% as singletons. Sequences were obtained from PBMCs. Source of these receptors: a young woman in good health and CMV-seronegative. Both conserved end residues are part of each CDR3. The D gene is left open where the match is weak. The size field is filled for only some rows; it gives once, few, many or a size class.

clone_size: -; j_call: TRBJ1-2; d_call: -; v_call: TRBV7-2; cdr3_nt: TGTGCCAGCAGCCTTCGGGACATCGGAGACTATGGCTACACCTTC; cdr3_aa: CASSLRDIGDYGYTF
clone_size: once; j_call: TRBJ2-7; d_call: TRBD2; v_call: TRBV10-2; cdr3_nt: TGCGCCAGCAGTCCGACTAGCGGGAGTTTCTACGAGCAGTACTTC; cdr3_aa: CASSPTSGSFYEQYF
clone_size: -; j_call: TRBJ2-2; d_call: -; v_call: TRBV6-4; cdr3_nt: TGTGCTTCGGAGCGGACGACGAACACCGGGGAGCTGTTTTTT; cdr3_aa: CASERTTNTGELFF
clone_size: -; j_call: TRBJ2-5; d_call: TRBD1; v_call: TRBV7-7; cdr3_nt: TGTGCTAGCAGCCCGGGGACAGTGCAAGAGACCCAGTACTTC; cdr3_aa: CASSPGTVQETQYF
clone_size: -; j_call: TRBJ1-5; d_call: -; v_call: TRBV6-5; cdr3_nt: TGTGCCAGCAGTGAAACAGGTGATCAGCCCCAGCATTTT; cdr3_aa: CASSETGDQPQHF
clone_size: -; j_call: TRBJ2-1; d_call: TRBD2; v_call: TRBV11-2; cdr3_nt: TGTGCCAGCAGCTTAGATGGACTAGCGGGAGTCCCCTACAATGAGCAGTTCTTC; cdr3_aa: CASSLDGLAGVPYNEQFF
clone_size: -; j_call: TRBJ2-5; d_call: TRBD2; v_call: TRBV5-5; cdr3_nt: TGTGCCAGCAGCGCGGCTAGCGGGAGTTATCAAGAGACCCAGTACTTC; cdr3_aa: CASSAASGSYQETQYF
clone_size: -; j_call: TRBJ1-5; d_call: -; v_call: TRBV4-2; cdr3_nt: TGTGCCAGCAGCCAAGATCGAGGGAGCAATCAGCCCCAGCATTTT; cdr3_aa: CASSQDRGSNQPQHF
clone_size: -; j_call: TRBJ2-5; d_call: -; v_call: TRBV5-1; cdr3_nt: TGCGCCAGCAGCCCGCCCAGGGAGACCCAGTACTTC; cdr3_aa: CASSPPRETQYF
clone_size: -; j_call: TRBJ2-7; d_call: TRBD2; v_call: TRBV9; cdr3_nt: TGTGCCAGCAGCGCGGGGGGACTCCCAACGTACGAGCAGTACTTC; cdr3_aa: CASSAGGLPTYEQYF